These T cell receptor beta chains were read from a single sample in a study of PD-1 blockade in mismatch repair-deficient tumors. The repertoire was sequenced with immunoSEQ multiplex PCR; TCRdb's copy has only in-frame clones and lacks some. The sample yields around 110,000 clones, approximately 80% seen once. The material sequenced was peripheral blood, taken roughly 13 months after starting pembrolizumab. These receptor sequences come from an adult with mismatch repair-deficient cancer. Both conserved end residues are part of each CDR3. Fields, in order: D gene, V gene, J gene, clone size, CDR3 protein, CDR3 DNA. D genes are given only for firm matches. Rows give clone size only sometimes, using once, few, many, or a class for an expanded clone.

NA	TRBV19	TRBJ2-2	once	CASSLGQNTGELFF	TGTGCCAGTAGTTTAGGACAGAACACCGGGGAGCTGTTTTTT
TRBD1	TRBV11-3	TRBJ1-3	NA	CASSPRTGGTIYF	TGTGCCAGCAGCCCGAGAACAGGGGGCACCATATATTTT
NA	TRBV9	TRBJ2-1	NA	CASSVRGLAPSYNEQFF	TGTGCCAGCAGCGTCAGGGGCCTAGCGCCCTCCTACAATGAGCAGTTCTTC
NA	TRBV9	TRBJ2-2	NA	CASRQGLTTGELFF	TGTGCCAGCAGACAGGGCCTAACAACCGGGGAGCTGTTTTTT
TRBD1	TRBV25-1	TRBJ2-1	NA	CASSSAGGYNEQFF	TGTGCCAGCAGTTCGGCAGGGGGCTACAATGAGCAGTTCTTC
NA	TRBV6-1	TRBJ1-3	NA	CASSENGPGNTIYF	TGTGCCAGCAGTGAAAATGGGCCTGGAAACACCATATATTTT
NA	TRBV29-1	TRBJ2-5	NA	CSVRSLLRETQYF	TGCAGCGTTAGATCCCTCCTGCGGGAGACCCAGTACTTC
TRBD1	TRBV7-6	TRBJ2-5	NA	CASSPGTVETQYF	TGTGCCAGCAGCCCCGGGACAGTAGAGACCCAGTACTTC
TRBD1	TRBV11-3	TRBJ1-2	NA	CASSLPPSGGSYGYTF	TGTGCCAGCAGCTTACCTCCTTCAGGGGGATCCTATGGCTACACCTTC
TRBD2	TRBV5-1	TRBJ2-2	NA	CASSLHTSGRARNTGELFF	TGCGCCAGCAGCTTGCACACTAGCGGGAGGGCCCGAAACACCGGGGAGCTGTTTTTT
NA	TRBV4-3	TRBJ2-7	NA	CASSRFLEETYEQYF	TGCGCCAGCAGCCGCTTCCTAGAGGAGACCTACGAGCAGTACTTC
NA	TRBV6-4	TRBJ2-7	NA	CASSGRIYEQYF	TGTGCCAGCAGCGGACGGATCTACGAGCAGTACTTC
NA	TRBV4-3	TRBJ1-1	NA	CASSPGLGVNTEAFF	TGCGCCAGCAGCCCGGGGCTAGGGGTGAACACTGAAGCTTTCTTT
TRBD1	TRBV28	TRBJ2-7	NA	CASSSYRTGYEQYF	TGTGCCAGCAGCTCCTATCGGACAGGGTACGAGCAGTACTTC
NA	TRBV12-5	TRBJ2-1	few	CASGFWNEQFF	TGTGCTAGTGGTTTCTGGAATGAGCAGTTCTTC
NA	TRBV27	TRBJ2-1	NA	CASSPQTFSSSYNEQFF	TGTGCCAGCAGCCCTCAGACGTTTAGCAGCTCCTACAATGAGCAGTTCTTC
TRBD1	TRBV6-6	TRBJ2-5	NA	CASSYHGQGRRETQYF	TGTGCCAGCAGTTACCACGGACAGGGTAGAAGGGAGACCCAGTACTTC
NA	TRBV11-2	TRBJ2-2	NA	CASSLDWRTGELFF	TGTGCCAGCAGCTTAGATTGGAGAACCGGGGAGCTGTTTTTT
NA	TRBV4-1	TRBJ2-3	few	CASSSGLNGADTQYF	TGCGCCAGTTCCTCGGGACTGAATGGGGCAGATACGCAGTATTTT
NA	TRBV7-2	TRBJ2-1	NA	CASSLVRALRAPNEQFF	TGTGCCAGCAGCTTAGTGAGGGCACTTAGGGCGCCCAATGAGCAGTTCTTC
NA	TRBV28	TRBJ2-5	NA	CASSSPGLLGRETQYF	TGTGCCAGCAGTTCGCCCGGCCTACTAGGGCGGGAGACCCAGTACTTC
NA	TRBV6-1	TRBJ2-7	NA	CASRLRAPGYEQYF	TGTGCCAGCAGGCTCCGGGCCCCTGGTTACGAGCAGTACTTC
NA	TRBV29-1	TRBJ2-7	NA	CSVEDWFGEGYEQYF	TGCAGCGTTGAAGATTGGTTCGGTGAGGGCTACGAGCAGTACTTC
TRBD1	TRBV15	TRBJ2-1	NA	CATSRDLRVQGGKSEQFF	TGTGCCACCAGCAGAGATCTTCGGGTACAGGGGGGTAAAAGTGAGCAGTTCTTC
TRBD2	TRBV9	TRBJ2-2	NA	CASSGRLAGVGELFF	TGTGCCAGCAGCGGCCGACTAGCGGGAGTGGGGGAGCTGTTTTTT
NA	TRBV4-1	TRBJ1-4	NA	CASSQGSIRTNEKLFF	TGCGCCAGCAGCCAAGGATCCATTCGTACTAATGAAAAACTGTTTTTT
NA	TRBV9	TRBJ2-5	NA	CASSVDSQETQYF	TGTGCCAGCAGCGTGGACAGTCAAGAGACCCAGTACTTC
NA	TRBV27	TRBJ2-7	many	CASSLSQASTYEQYF	TGTGCCAGCAGTTTGTCCCAGGCCTCTACCTACGAGCAGTACTTC
NA	TRBV30	TRBJ1-3	NA	CAWGNPGSSGNTIYF	TGTGCCTGGGGCAACCCAGGGAGCTCTGGAAACACCATATATTTT
NA	TRBV27	TRBJ2-6	NA	CASSTPGAARSGANVLTF	TGTGCCAGCAGTACCCCCGGAGCAGCCCGCTCTGGGGCCAACGTCCTGACTTTC
TRBD2	TRBV7-9	TRBJ2-3	once	CASSLVIAGESDTQYF	TGTGCCAGCAGCTTAGTAATAGCGGGAGAATCAGATACGCAGTATTTT
TRBD1	TRBV4-1	TRBJ2-3	NA	CASSQVGQGPDTQYF	TGCGCCAGCAGCCAAGTAGGACAGGGCCCAGATACGCAGTATTTT
NA	TRBV21-1	TRBJ2-7	NA	CASSKAGDEGSYEQYF	TGTGCCAGCAGCAAAGCGGGAGACGAGGGCTCCTACGAGCAGTACTTC
NA	TRBV2	TRBJ1-5	few	CASSAVDSNQPQHF	TGTGCCAGCAGTGCTGTGGATAGCAATCAGCCCCAGCATTTT
TRBD1	TRBV18	TRBJ1-3	few	CASSPTATGGGNTIYF	TGTGCCAGCTCACCAACGGCGACAGGGGGTGGAAACACCATATATTTT
NA	TRBV5-4	TRBJ2-5	once	CASSSQGGEIGAQYF	TGTGCCAGCAGCTCCCAGGGTGGGGAGATCGGCGCCCAGTACTTC
NA	TRBV19	TRBJ2-1	NA	CASSIEERSWGYNEQFF	TGTGCCAGTAGTATAGAGGAGAGGTCGTGGGGGTACAATGAGCAGTTCTTC
TRBD1	TRBV6-5	TRBJ1-1	NA	CASRVTGGPIQAFF	TGTGCCAGCAGGGTCACAGGGGGCCCTATTCAGGCTTTCTTT
TRBD1	TRBV30	TRBJ2-7	NA	CAWPGQGPSYEQYF	TGTGCCTGGCCGGGACAGGGACCTTCCTACGAGCAGTACTTC
NA	TRBV9	TRBJ1-1	NA	CASSSTRYRSTEAFF	TGTGCCAGCAGCTCTACTCGGTACCGGAGCACTGAAGCTTTCTTT
NA	TRBV5-1	TRBJ2-7	NA	CASSSQSYEQYF	TGCGCCAGCAGCTCGCAGTCCTACGAGCAGTACTTC
NA	TRBV18	TRBJ1-1	once	CASSPDTIRGAFF	TGTGCCAGCTCACCAGATACCATTCGAGGAGCTTTCTTT